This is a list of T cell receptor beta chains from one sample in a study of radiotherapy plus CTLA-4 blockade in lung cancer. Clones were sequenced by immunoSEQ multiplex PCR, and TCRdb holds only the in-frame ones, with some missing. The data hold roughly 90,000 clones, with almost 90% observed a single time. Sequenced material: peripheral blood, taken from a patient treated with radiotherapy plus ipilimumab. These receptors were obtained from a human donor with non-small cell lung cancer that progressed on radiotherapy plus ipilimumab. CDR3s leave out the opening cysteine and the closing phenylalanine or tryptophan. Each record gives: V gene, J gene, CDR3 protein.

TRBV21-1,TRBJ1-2,ASSKGWWQTNYGYT
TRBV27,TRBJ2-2,ASRMRARVGELF
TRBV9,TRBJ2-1,ASSVSPGVDEQF
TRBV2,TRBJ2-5,ASSEGGGYQETQY
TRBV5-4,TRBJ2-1,ASSPGLVGGNEQF
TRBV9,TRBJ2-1,ASSVMELAGVGEQF
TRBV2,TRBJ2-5,ASSAGSPGVQY
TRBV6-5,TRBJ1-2,ASSYSQGANYGYT
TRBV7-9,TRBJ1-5,ASSFSANQPQH
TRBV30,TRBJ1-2,AWSVGTGIYGYT
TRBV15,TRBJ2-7,ATSRDFRGRISEQY
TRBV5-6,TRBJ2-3,ASSLTGADTQY
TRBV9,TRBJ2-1,ASSPTGQFNEQF
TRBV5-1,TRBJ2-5,ASALERDPYQETQY
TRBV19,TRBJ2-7,ASNAPGYEQY
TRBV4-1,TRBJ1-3,ASSQTGLSGNTIY
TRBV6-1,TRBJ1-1,ASSEVQWNTEAF
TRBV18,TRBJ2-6,ASSPPASGANVLT
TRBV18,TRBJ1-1,ASSPDQGFYTEAF
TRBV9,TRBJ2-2,ASSEHGGELF
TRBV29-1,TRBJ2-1,SVRLAGGFNEQF
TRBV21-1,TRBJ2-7,ASSQGEGLGGASGRPTYEQY
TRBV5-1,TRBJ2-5,ASFNPQGVTETQY
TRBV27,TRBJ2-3,ASRRFGTDTQY
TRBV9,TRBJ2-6,ASSVSGTLSTGANVLT
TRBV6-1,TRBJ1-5,ASSASVLGGVDQPQH
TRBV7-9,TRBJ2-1,ASSHSGGDNEQF
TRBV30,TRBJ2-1,AWSQGVGLGEQF
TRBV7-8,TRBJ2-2,ASSPRTGSIGELF
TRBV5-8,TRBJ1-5,ASSLAGEWPQH
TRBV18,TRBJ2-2,ASSPGTGELF
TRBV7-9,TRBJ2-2,ASSLSGRAFAGELF
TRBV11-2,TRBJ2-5,ASSLGSQLTETQY
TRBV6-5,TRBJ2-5,ASSAIAVWPETQY
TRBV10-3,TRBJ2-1,ASAAASGTTYNEQF